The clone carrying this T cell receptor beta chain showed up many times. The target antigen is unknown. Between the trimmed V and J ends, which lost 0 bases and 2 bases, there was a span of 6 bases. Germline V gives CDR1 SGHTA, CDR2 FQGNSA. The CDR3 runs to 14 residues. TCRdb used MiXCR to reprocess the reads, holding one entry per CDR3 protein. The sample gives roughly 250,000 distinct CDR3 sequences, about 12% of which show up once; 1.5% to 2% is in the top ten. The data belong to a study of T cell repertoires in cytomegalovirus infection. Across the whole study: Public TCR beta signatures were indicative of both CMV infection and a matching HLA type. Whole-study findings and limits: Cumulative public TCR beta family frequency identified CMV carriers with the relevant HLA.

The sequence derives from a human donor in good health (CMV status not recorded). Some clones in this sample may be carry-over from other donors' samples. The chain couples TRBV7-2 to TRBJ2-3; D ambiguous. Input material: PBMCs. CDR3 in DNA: TGTGCCAGCAGCTTAGCGGTAGCCACAGATACGCAGTATTTT. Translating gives CASSLAVATDTQYF.